This T cell receptor beta chain came from a study of cytomegalovirus exposure and HLA in healthy donors. The ends were cut back, 0 bases at V and 0 bases at J, with 12 bases in the middle. CDR3 length: 17 amino acids. The germline CDR1 and CDR2 sequences are MGHRA and YSYEKL. Primers: 60 Vbeta forward and 13 Jbeta reverse. Here immunoSEQ multiplex PCR was the method, and the copy in TCRdb shows in-frame clones only, minus some. The sample shows 55,000 or so clones, 73% of them seen only once. To note about this clone: Its antigen remains unidentified.

Whole-study findings and limits: Later work showed greater clonal expansion in HLA-associated TCR beta chains than in equally common others.

This clonotype originated in a man aged 18 to 30 in good health and CMV-seronegative. The sequenced sample was PBMCs. V gene TRBV4-1 combines with J gene TRBJ2-1; D gene uncertain. The CDR3 bases are TGCGCCAGCAGCCAAGACCCCCGCGGCCACTCCTACAATGAGCAGTTCTTC. Encoded protein: CASSQDPRGHSYNEQFF.